The rows below give T cell receptor beta chains drawn from one sample of a study of blood T cell repertoires in COVID-19. Libraries were prepared by immunoSEQ multiplex PCR; TCRdb keeps only in-frame clonotypes and omits some of them. This sample carries 400,000 or so clones, roughly nine tenths of them seen once, and the ten largest clones take 1% to 1.3%. The specimen was PBMCs or T cells enriched from blood (not recorded which). These receptors originate from a man aged 25 to 40 who had recovered from COVID-19. The CDR3 runs from the conserved cysteine through the conserved F or W. D genes are given only for firm matches. Expanded clones are given a class, and other clones once, few, many or no size at all.

clone_size	v_call	j_call	d_call	cdr3_aa	cdr3_nt
once	TRBV14	TRBJ2-1	TRBD2	CASSHRPGGIQYEQFF	TGTGCCAGCAGCCATCGACCGGGGGGGATTCAATATGAGCAGTTCTTC
NA	TRBV3-1/TRBV3-2	TRBJ1-2	TRBD1	CASSQPLRTGDYGYTF	TGTGCCAGCAGCCAACCTTTGCGGACAGGGGACTATGGCTACACCTTC
once	TRBV7-8	TRBJ1-5	NA	CASSLGGYQPQHF	TGTGCCAGCAGCTTAGGAGGGTATCAGCCCCAGCATTTT
once	TRBV5-5	TRBJ2-5	NA	CASSSMAVPIQETQYF	TGTGCCAGCAGCTCCATGGCAGTGCCGATTCAAGAGACCCAGTACTTC
once	TRBV7-9	TRBJ2-1	TRBD2	CASSFLAGGPGDEQFF	TGTGCCAGCAGCTTTTTAGCGGGAGGGCCTGGAGATGAGCAGTTCTTC
NA	TRBV11-3	TRBJ2-5	NA	CASSLRGGVGETQYF	TGTGCCAGCAGCTTAAGGGGGGGGGTCGGAGAGACCCAGTACTTC
NA	TRBV7-8	TRBJ2-7	TRBD2	CASSPRTSGRLEQYF	TGTGCCAGCAGCCCAAGGACTAGCGGGAGACTCGAGCAGTACTTC
NA	TRBV5-4	TRBJ1-2	TRBD1	CASSSGQGYGYTF	TGTGCCAGCAGCTCGGGACAGGGCTATGGCTACACCTTC
NA	TRBV28	TRBJ1-1	TRBD1	CASSRGRGPWMNTEAFF	TGTGCCAGCAGCAGGGGGCGGGGGCCGTGGATGAACACTGAAGCTTTCTTT
NA	TRBV5-4	TRBJ2-7	TRBD2	CASSRTSGRALFREQYF	TGTGCCAGCAGCAGGACTAGCGGGAGGGCCTTATTCCGCGAGCAGTACTTC
NA	TRBV5-1	TRBJ2-7	NA	CASSRRTGTFSYEQYF	TGCGCCAGCAGCCGTCGGACCGGGACTTTCAGCTACGAGCAGTACTTC
NA	TRBV5-1	TRBJ1-1	NA	CASSLARDNTEAFF	TGCGCCAGCAGCTTGGCCAGGGATAACACTGAAGCTTTCTTT
NA	TRBV19	TRBJ1-5	TRBD1	CASSAGQGGDQPQHF	TGTGCCAGTAGTGCCGGACAGGGGGGGGATCAGCCCCAGCATTTT
NA	TRBV11-2	TRBJ1-2	TRBD1	CASSLGDRDYGYTF	TGTGCCAGCAGCTTAGGAGACAGGGACTATGGCTACACCTTC
once	TRBV28	TRBJ2-6	NA	CASGVLLGSSGANVLTF	TGTGCCAGCGGAGTGCTACTTGGAAGCTCTGGGGCCAACGTCCTGACTTTC
NA	TRBV2	TRBJ1-1	NA	CASSEGGIGRLEAFF	TGTGCCAGCAGTGAGGGGGGGATAGGACGTCTCGAAGCTTTCTTT
many	TRBV27	TRBJ1-3	TRBD1	CASSLFSDRDGNTIYF	TGTGCCAGCAGTTTATTCTCGGACAGGGATGGAAACACCATATATTTT
NA	TRBV28	TRBJ2-1	TRBD1	CASSFTGAGSYNEQFF	TGTGCCAGCAGCTTCACAGGGGCAGGTTCCTACAATGAGCAGTTCTTC
NA	TRBV27	TRBJ1-1	NA	CASSFFRGREAFF	TGTGCCAGCAGCTTCTTCCGTGGGCGTGAAGCTTTCTTT
NA	TRBV7-9	TRBJ1-1	NA	CASSRSPLEAFF	TGTGCCAGCAGCCGCAGTCCGCTTGAAGCTTTCTTT
NA	TRBV5-3	TRBJ1-6	NA	CARSLATGTRSYNSPLHF	TGTGCCAGAAGCTTGGCCACAGGGACGAGATCCTATAATTCACCCCTCCACTTT
few	TRBV11-2	TRBJ1-2	NA	CASSSIQGSGYTF	TGTGCCAGCAGCTCCATCCAGGGCAGCGGCTACACCTTC
NA	TRBV6-5	TRBJ2-5	NA	CASSYQGSGETQYF	TGTGCCAGCAGTTATCAGGGGTCGGGGGAGACCCAGTACTTC
NA	TRBV7-3	TRBJ2-2	NA	CASSYSGNTGELFF	TGTGCCAGCAGCTATAGCGGGAACACCGGGGAGCTGTTTTTT
NA	TRBV19	TRBJ2-1	NA	CASSGGLRQFF	TGTGCCAGTAGTGGGGGACTCCGGCAGTTCTTC
once	TRBV27	TRBJ2-7	TRBD2	CASSPGLAGAYSYEQYF	TGTGCCAGCAGTCCCGGACTAGCGGGAGCATATAGCTACGAGCAGTACTTC
NA	TRBV28	TRBJ1-1	TRBD1	CASSLLRQGNTEAFF	TGTGCCAGCAGTTTATTACGACAGGGGAACACTGAAGCTTTCTTT
NA	TRBV10-2	TRBJ2-5	NA	CASAVTGGGETQYF	TGCGCCAGCGCTGTAACAGGGGGGGGAGAGACCCAGTACTTC
NA	TRBV15	TRBJ1-1	NA	CATSREGHPREAFF	TGTGCCACCAGCAGAGAGGGACACCCGCGGGAAGCTTTCTTT